Reported below is one T cell receptor beta chain. This sample is drawn from a study of OX40 agonist ivuxolimab in advanced cancers. The assay was immunoSEQ multiplex PCR, and TCRdb's table has in-frame clones only and misses some. The sample contains 61,000 or so clones, approximately 90% of which appear only once. J was trimmed by 5 bases and V by 5 bases; bases with no gene match: 14. There are 16 residues in the CDR3. CDR1 is MNHEY and CDR2 is SMNVEV in the germline V gene (reference sequence). This specimen consisted of CD4+ or CD8+ T cells sorted from blood, obtained in a trial of the OX40 agonist ivuxolimab. J is TRBJ1-1 and V is TRBV27; 7 nucleotides line up with TRBD1. This sequence was found in an adult with an advanced solid tumor such as melanoma, head and neck, liver or kidney cancer. The CDR3 DNA reads as TGTGCCAGCAGTCCCGACAGGGCGGACCCGCGGACTGAAGCTTTCTTT. It yields the protein CASSPDRADPRTEAFF.